A selection of T cell receptor beta chains follows, all from one sample in a study of T cells in Graves' hyperthyroidism and ophthalmopathy. TCRdb used MiXCR to reprocess the multiplex PCR reads, holding one entry per CDR3 protein. The sample contains fewer than 500,000 distinct CDR3 sequences, roughly 12% of which appear only once. Sequencing was performed on blood. The receptors here all came from a man between 25 and 39 years old with Graves' hyperthyroidism that later progressed to Graves' ophthalmopathy. Each CDR3 is given without its conserved first and last residue. Fields, in order: V gene, J gene, CDR3 protein.

TRBV5-6	TRBJ2-7	ASTPTGFYEQY
TRBV11-3	TRBJ2-1	ASTPPGGYNEQF
TRBV3-1	TRBJ2-5	ASSQLAGGGTQY
TRBV5-1	TRBJ2-7	ASNWGGGPYEQY
TRBV12-3/TRBV12-4	TRBJ1-5	ASSLAGTDNQPQH
TRBV6-1	TRBJ1-4	ASTGTLGEKLF
TRBV6-9	TRBJ1-4	ASSSKDRGQEKLF
TRBV3-1	TRBJ2-7	ASSQGSGEQY
TRBV20-1	TRBJ1-5	SARVGQAFYSNQPQH
TRBV9	TRBJ1-1	ASSVEDRTEAF
TRBV20-1	TRBJ2-3	SAPLAGDTDTQY
TRBV5-5	TRBJ2-7	ASRRAFRPYEQY
TRBV20-1	TRBJ1-1	SAPGQAF
TRBV28	TRBJ1-5	ASSLLRGTQPQH
TRBV6-4	TRBJ1-1	ASSTRTTEAF
TRBV5-1	TRBJ2-7	ASSASGAGSEQY
TRBV7-3	TRBJ1-1	ASSLTGARWENTEAF
TRBV29-1	TRBJ1-3	SARMTGAGNTIY
TRBV7-2	TRBJ2-5	ASSQLMGGGPVGTQY
TRBV20-1	TRBJ2-3	SVGVGLGQSSTDTQY
TRBV28	TRBJ2-7	ASSLGDRVSYERY
TRBV19	TRBJ1-4	ASIANEKLF
TRBV11-3	TRBJ2-5	ASSLRDSTQETQY
TRBV2	TRBJ2-3	ASSRDPQDTQY
TRBV5-5	TRBJ2-3	ASSPRLAGADTQY
TRBV20-1	TRBJ1-5	SAGGVSNQPQH
TRBV5-5	TRBJ2-7	ASSLGVAGSEQY
TRBV11-2	TRBJ2-1	ASSPGQGRENKQF
TRBV20-1	TRBJ2-7	SASKVLSYEQY
TRBV7-9	TRBJ1-2	ASSPQAEGSQDYGYT
TRBV5-8	TRBJ2-5	ASSPGRRGDQETQY
TRBV6-6	TRBJ2-2	ASSYSSPNTGELF
TRBV5-1	TRBJ2-7	ASSLDQVGEQY
TRBV5-6	TRBJ2-5	ASPLDLAGGPSETQY
TRBV5-1	TRBJ1-1	ASSLQGNLNTEAF
TRBV6-1	TRBJ1-5	ASIYEGADPEQPQH
TRBV19	TRBJ2-5	ASSSSQRGSETQY
TRBV5-1	TRBJ2-2	ASSLVQRELF
TRBV28	TRBJ1-1	ASSTADRIGTEAF
TRBV6-5	TRBJ2-2	ASSYQGSGELF
TRBV5-6	TRBJ2-5	ASLGDRDTQY
TRBV2	TRBJ2-7	ASSGQNAYEQY
TRBV3-1	TRBJ1-4	ASSQDRRGNEKLF
TRBV28	TRBJ1-1	ASSIYLRGTEAF
TRBV10-3	TRBJ2-3	AISEGQGIDTQY
TRBV27	TRBJ1-4	ASSKRGGGEKLF
TRBV5-8	TRBJ1-1	ASSRNMNTEAF
TRBV3-1	TRBJ2-3	ASSQVGTGNTDTQY
TRBV18	TRBJ1-1	ASSPEQGLNTEAF
TRBV12-5	TRBJ2-2	ASDGRVLYTGELF
TRBV6-5	TRBJ1-2	ASSYLETRGYT
TRBV2	TRBJ2-5	ASSPQTSGPRY